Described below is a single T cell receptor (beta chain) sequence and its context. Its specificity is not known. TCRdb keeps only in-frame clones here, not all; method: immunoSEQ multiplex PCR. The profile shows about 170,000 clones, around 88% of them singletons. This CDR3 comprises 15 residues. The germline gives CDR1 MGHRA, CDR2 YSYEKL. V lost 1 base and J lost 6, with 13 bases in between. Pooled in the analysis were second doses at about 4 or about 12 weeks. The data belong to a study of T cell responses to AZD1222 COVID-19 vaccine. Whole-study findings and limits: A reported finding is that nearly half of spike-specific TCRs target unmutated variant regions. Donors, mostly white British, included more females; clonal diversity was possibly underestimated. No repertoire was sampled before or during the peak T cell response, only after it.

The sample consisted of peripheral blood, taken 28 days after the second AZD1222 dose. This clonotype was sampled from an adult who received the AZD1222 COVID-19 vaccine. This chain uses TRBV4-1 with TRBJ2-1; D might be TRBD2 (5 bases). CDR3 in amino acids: CASSQVVSRGNEQFF. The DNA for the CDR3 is TGCGCCAGCAGCCAAGTCGTCAGCCGGGGCAATGAGCAGTTCTTC.